This TCR beta chain stems from a study of CD8+CD57+ T cells in acquired aplastic anemia. General study results and limits: Overlapping CD8+ CDR3 repertoires of patients and controls contained under 35 shared sequences.

This CDR3 is built from 17 residues. The V gene end was trimmed by 5 bases and the J gene end by 3 bases; junction bases not matched to a gene: 13. Germline-derived CDR1 and CDR2 are SNHLY and FYNNEI. The authors sequenced patients whose flow cytometry had shown CD8+CD57+ cell expansion. Genomic DNA, the template, was used for profiling of the TCR beta VDJ and CDR3. TCRdb analysed the reads with MiXCR anew, one entry per CDR3 protein. Here the sample spans 450,000 to 550,000 distinct CDR3 sequences, roughly 34% being singletons. This clonotype has a handful of counts. Its specificity is not known. The chain joins TRBV2 to TRBJ2-7, with TRBD1 identical over 10 bases. The sequencing sample was made of sorted CD4+, CD8+, or CD8+CD57+ T cells (not recorded which) from PBMCs. This sequence was found in a human donor with aplastic anemia. CDR3 sequence: CASSRRQGATYYYEQYF. The CDR3, as DNA: TGTGCCAGCAGTCGCCGACAGGGGGCGACTTACTACTACGAGCAGTACTTC.